This TCR beta chain was recovered during a study of blood T cell repertoires in COVID-19. Study-wide background: COVID-19 samples from acute and convalescent phases originated in the United States, Italy and Spain. From T cells, B-cell-depleted T cells, or PBMCs came the material, which was cDNA or gDNA.

Authors' analysis steps: Counts of nucleated cells, estimated from reference gene primer amplification, were obtained. The data were produced by immunoSEQ multiplex PCR, yet TCRdb's version contains in-frame clones alone and is incomplete. D and trimming come from the DNA, and the V and J calls and clone size come from that table. The sample contains under 170,000 clones, around 86% of which appear only once. V gave up 1 base and J gave up 1 base, with 11 bases separating them. The germline V gene has CDR1 SGHTA and CDR2 FQGNSA. CDR3 length: 15 residues. The chain has TRBV7-2 and TRBJ2-7, with a possible D match to TRBD2 (5 bases). Sequencing was performed on peripheral blood. The receptor was derived from a man in his 70s with acute or convalescent COVID-19. The CDR3 coding sequence is TGTGCCAGCAGCTTAGAGGCTAGCAGTTCCTACGAGCAGTACTTC. This gives the protein CASSLEASSSYEQYF.